The 13 T cell receptor beta chains below come from one sample, sequenced in a study of shared clonotypes between healthy human individuals (dated by TCRdb to 2019 to 2021). Receptor libraries were prepared by the immunoSEQ multiplex PCR assay. TCRdb limited this immuneACCESS table to in-frame rearrangements with V and J called. A share of clones is missing; checked studies link under half to unresolved V genes, and the rest is unexplained. Counted in this sample were hundreds of thousands of clones; 85% to 95% of them appeared once. 0.11% of the sample is held by the ten biggest clonotypes. CD8 naive samples were obtained by positive selection for CCR7 among CD45RO-negative cells, yielding a CD45RA+CCR7+ population from which TemRA cells were excluded. The sample comprised naive CD8+ T cells sorted from blood. In light of the paper, this sample's cell subset or site label describes: CD45RA+CCR7+. These receptors were obtained from a young woman in good health.

The chain couples TRBV19 to TRBJ1-3; D ambiguous. Germline V gives CDR1 LNHDA, CDR2 SQIVND (reference sequence). This CDR3 contains 13 residues. V was trimmed by 10 bases and J by 2 bases, leaving 12 bases between them. As DNA, the CDR3 is TGTGCCACCCTGAGGGAAACTGGAAACACCATATATTTT. It is translated as CATLRETGNTIYF.

Regarding this clone: This sample includes further DNA sequences coding for the same CDR3. The chain joins TRBV19 to TRBJ2-1; 9 bases map to TRBD1. The V segment lost 6 bases and the J segment 4 bases; nucleotides outside the gene matches: 4. The CDR3 runs 14 residues. CDR1 is LNHDA and CDR2 is SQIVND in the germline V gene (reference sequence). The CDR3 bases are TGTGCCAGTAGCCCGGGGACAGGGTACAATGAGCAGTTCTTC. Its translation is CASSPGTGYNEQFF.

The V gene is TRBV5-8, the J gene TRBJ2-7; 13 positions agree with TRBD2. V shed 3 bases and J 0 bases; nucleotides not matched to a gene: 12. The CDR3 loop spans 19 amino acids. CDR1 SGHTS and CDR2 YDEGEE come from the germline V gene. The CDR3 region has the DNA TGTGCCAGCAGCTCCCCCGGGGGACTAGCGGGACTCATCTCCTACGAGCAGTACTTC. Its translation is CASSSPGGLAGLISYEQYF.

This clone is a singleton in its sample. This chain's CDR3 is CASSLARYNSYEQYF. The CDR3 DNA reads TGTGCCAGCAGCTTAGCCAGATACAACTCCTACGAGCAGTACTTC. The genes are TRBV7-8 and TRBJ2-7; the D is unclear. The CDR3 runs to 15 residues. V lost 0 bases, J lost 0 bases, and 9 bases lay in between. Germline lookup yields CDR1 SGHVS and CDR2 FQNEAQ.

V and J are TRBV4-1 and TRBJ2-5, with TRBD2 as a possible D gene (6 bases). The DNA end lines up better with TRBJ2-7; the J call may be wrong. The CDR3 is 14 residues long. CDR1 is MGHRA and CDR2 is YSYEKL in the germline V gene. CDR3 nucleotide sequence: TGCGCCAGCAGCCAAGGGGCGGGGCAGGACGAGCAGTACTTC. Protein: CASSQGAGQDEQYF.

The rearrangement joins TRBV9 to TRBJ2-6; 9 nucleotides align to TRBD1. The CDR3 consists of 19 residues. Trimming removed 0 bases from V and 0 bases from J; junction bases left unmatched: 7. The germline V gene encodes CDR1 SGDLS and CDR2 YYNGEE. The CDR3 loop is CASSVESGQGSSGANVLTF. CDR3 nucleotides: TGTGCCAGCAGCGTAGAATCGGGACAGGGCAGCTCTGGGGCCAACGTCCTGACTTTC.

Comments on this clone: This specimen includes other DNA sequences encoding the same CDR3. The J gene is TRBJ2-1, the V gene TRBV28; D is tentatively TRBD1 or TRBD2 (6 bases each). V was cut by 3 bases and J by 2 bases, with 8 bases left in between. The CDR3 loop spans 14 amino acids. Germline V CDR1 and CDR2: MDHEN, SYDVKM. CDR3 sequence: CASSFGGAYNEQFF. Written as DNA, the CDR3 is TGTGCCAGCAGTTTCGGGGGCGCCTACAATGAGCAGTTCTTC.

The chain joins TRBV27 to TRBJ1-1; TRBD1 is a possible D gene (5 bases). The V gene lost 2 bases and the J gene lost 2 bases, with 12 bases spanning the gap. There are 15 residues in the CDR3. Germline CDR1 and CDR2: MNHEY and SMNVEV (reference sequence). CDR3 nucleotides: TGTGCCAGCAGTTTACGGGGGACCACAAACACTGAAGCTTTCTTT. Translated, it gives CASSLRGTTNTEAFF.

The gene calls are TRBV4-1 and TRBJ2-1; possible D gene TRBD2, 6 bases. The ends were cut back, 1 base at V and 0 bases at J, with 13 bases in the middle. Per germline, CDR1 MGHRA and CDR2 YSYEKL. The CDR3 sequence is 17 residues long. CDR3 coding DNA: TGCGCCAGCAGCCAAGTGGAGGGGTTAAGCTCCTACAATGAGCAGTTCTTC. It yields the protein CASSQVEGLSSYNEQFF.

A word on this clone: Other DNA sequences in the same sample also yield this CDR3. The chain uses TRBV28 and TRBJ2-7, with TRBD2 identical over 9 bases. Unmatched junction bases numbered 4, after V lost 3 bases and J lost 1 base. CDR1 MDHEN and CDR2 SYDVKM come from the germline V gene. This CDR3 spans 15 amino acids. CDR3 in DNA: TGTGCCAGCAGTTTGGATAGCGGGAGTTCCTACGAGCAGTACTTC. It codes for CASSLDSGSSYEQYF.

J is TRBJ2-7 and V is TRBV14; D is unresolved. Trimming pared 0 bases from V and 3 bases from J, leaving 15 bases between. There are 16 residues in the CDR3. Germline V lookup: CDR1 SGHDN, CDR2 FVKESK. In DNA, the CDR3 is TGTGCCAGCAGCCAAGACGTAGGCAGATTTATCTACGAGCAGTACTTC. Translation gives CASSQDVGRFIYEQYF. Based on the CDR3 plus reference TRBV14 and TRBJ2-7, the full variable domain is EAGVTQFPSHSVIEKGQTVTLRCDPISGHDNLYWYRRVMGKEIKFLLHFVKESKQDESGMPNNRFLAERTGGTYSTLKVQPAELEDSGVYFCASSQDVGRFIYEQYFGPGTRLTVT.

This clone has only one observation. This sequence joins TRBV28 and TRBJ2-3; no reliable D call. Germline V CDR1 and CDR2: MDHEN, SYDVKM. Trimming took off 4 bases at V and 0 bases at J, with 8 bases between the two ends. The CDR3 is 14 amino acids. CDR3: CASSWTDSTDTQYF. For the CDR3, the DNA is TGTGCCAGCAGTTGGACGGACAGCACAGATACGCAGTATTTT.

V and J are TRBV18 and TRBJ1-1; D is unclear. Germline V gene sequence: CDR1 KGHSH, CDR2 LQKENI. The CDR3 spans 13 residues. Trimming left V 5 bases short and J 0 bases short, with 7 bases between. CDR3 residues: CASSISMNTEAFF. The DNA for the CDR3 is TGTGCCAGCTCAATCAGCATGAACACTGAAGCTTTCTTT.